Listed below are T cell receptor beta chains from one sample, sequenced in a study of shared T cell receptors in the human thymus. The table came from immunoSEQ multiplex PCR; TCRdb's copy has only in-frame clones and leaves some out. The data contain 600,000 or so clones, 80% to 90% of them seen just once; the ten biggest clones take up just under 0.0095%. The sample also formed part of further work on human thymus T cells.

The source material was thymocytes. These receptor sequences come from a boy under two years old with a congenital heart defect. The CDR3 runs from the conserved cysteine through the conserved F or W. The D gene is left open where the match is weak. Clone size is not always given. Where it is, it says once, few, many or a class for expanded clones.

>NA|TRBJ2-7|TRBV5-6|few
TGTGCCAGCAGCTTGTTCGGGGACGAGCAGTACTTC
CASSLFGDEQYF
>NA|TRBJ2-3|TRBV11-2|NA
TGTGCCAGCAGCTTGTGGGCTCGCACAGATACGCAGTATTTT
CASSLWARTDTQYF
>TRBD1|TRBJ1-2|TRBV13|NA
TGTGCCAGCAGCTTAGACTCGACAGGGGCGTTATCTGGCTACACCTTC
CASSLDSTGALSGYTF
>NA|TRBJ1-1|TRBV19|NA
TGTGCCAGTAGTCCCCGGGACAAGTCTGCGGTGGACACTGAAGCTTTCTTT
CASSPRDKSAVDTEAFF
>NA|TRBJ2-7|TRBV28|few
TGTGCCAGCAGTTTATTTTATCGGGGGAAGTTGGTCTACGAGCAGTACTTC
CASSLFYRGKLVYEQYF
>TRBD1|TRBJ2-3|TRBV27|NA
TGTGCCAGCAGGGGGGACAGGGCCCCAGATACGCAGTATTTT
CASRGDRAPDTQYF
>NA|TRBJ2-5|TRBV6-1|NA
TGTGCCAGTCGGGGCTTGGGGGGAGAGACCCAGTACTTC
CASRGLGGETQYF
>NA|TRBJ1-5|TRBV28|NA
TGTGCCAGCAGTTTATCTGGCCAGGGAAGGCAGCCCCAGCATTTT
CASSLSGQGRQPQHF
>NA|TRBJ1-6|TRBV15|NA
TGTGCCACCAGCAGAGATTGGCAGGCCTACTCCGATTCACCCCTCCACTTT
CATSRDWQAYSDSPLHF
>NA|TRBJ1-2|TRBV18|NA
TGTGCCAGCTCACTTACCACGCCGTCGGGGATCTATGGCTACACCTTC
CASSLTTPSGIYGYTF
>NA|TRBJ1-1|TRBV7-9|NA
TGTGCCAGCAGCTTATCAGGGAAGAACACTGAAGCTTTCTTT
CASSLSGKNTEAFF
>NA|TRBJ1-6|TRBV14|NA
TGTGCCAGCAGCCAAGTAATAGGAGATAATTCACCCCTCCACTTT
CASSQVIGDNSPLHF
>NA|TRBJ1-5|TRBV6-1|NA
TGTGCCAGCAGTAGGGGTGGCAATCAGCCCCAGCATTTT
CASSRGGNQPQHF
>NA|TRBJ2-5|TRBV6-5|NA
TGTGCCAGCACCGGGGTTGAGACCCAGTACTTC
CASTGVETQYF
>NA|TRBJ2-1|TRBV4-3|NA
TGCGCCAGCAGCCAAGGCCTGAGTAGCAATGAGCAGTTCTTC
CASSQGLSSNEQFF
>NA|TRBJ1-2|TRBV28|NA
TGTGCCAGCTCGACGGGGGAGACCTATGGCTACACCTTC
CASSTGETYGYTF
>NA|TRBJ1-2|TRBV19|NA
TGTGCCAGTAGTGCCCTAGGGGATAACTATGGCTACACCTTC
CASSALGDNYGYTF
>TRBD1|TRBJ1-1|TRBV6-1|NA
TGTGCCAGCAGTGCCAGGGGGACAGGGGTAAACACTGAAGCTTTCTTT
CASSARGTGVNTEAFF
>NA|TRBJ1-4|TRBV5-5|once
TGTGCCAGCAGCCTCAGGGGAATTAATGAAAAACTGTTTTTT
CASSLRGINEKLFF
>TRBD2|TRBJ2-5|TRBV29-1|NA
TGCAGCGTTGAAATAGGACTAGCGGGAGACCTCCAAGAGACCCAGTACTTC
CSVEIGLAGDLQETQYF
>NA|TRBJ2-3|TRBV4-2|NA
TGTGCCAGCAGCCAAGGCGAGATGGGGGGGCCCACAGATACGCAGTATTTT
CASSQGEMGGPTDTQYF
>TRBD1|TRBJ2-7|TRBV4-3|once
TGCGCCAGCAGCCAACTCCGGGACAGACCCTACGAGCAGTACTTC
CASSQLRDRPYEQYF
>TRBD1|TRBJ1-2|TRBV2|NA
TGTGCCAGCAGTCAGGGGGCCCGAGGCTACACCTTC
CASSQGARGYTF
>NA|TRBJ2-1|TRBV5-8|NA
TGTGCCAGCAGAGTCGGGACACCAAACAATGAGCAGTTCTTC
CASRVGTPNNEQFF
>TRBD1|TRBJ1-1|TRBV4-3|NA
TGCGCCAGCAGCCAAGAAGGGAGACAGGGTTTTACCGGGGACACTGAAGCTTTCTTT
CASSQEGRQGFTGDTEAFF
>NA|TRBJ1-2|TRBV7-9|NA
TGTGCCAGCAGCTTTCGTACAGGGAATGGCTACACCTTC
CASSFRTGNGYTF
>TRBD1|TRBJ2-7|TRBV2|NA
TGTGCCAGCAGGGGACAGGGCTACGAGCAGTACTTC
CASRGQGYEQYF
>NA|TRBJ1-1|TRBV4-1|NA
TGCGCCAGCAGCCGCCTGGACAAGAACACTGAAGCTTTCTTT
CASSRLDKNTEAFF
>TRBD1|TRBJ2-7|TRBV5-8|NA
TGTGCCAGCAGCCCCCTGGGGACAGGGGGCTCCTACGAGCAGTACTTC
CASSPLGTGGSYEQYF
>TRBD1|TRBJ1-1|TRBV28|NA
TGTGCCAGCAGCGGGACAGGGGATCCGAACACTGAAGCTTTCTTT
CASSGTGDPNTEAFF
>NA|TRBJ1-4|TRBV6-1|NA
TGTGCCAGCAGTGAAGCGTGGGGGCTGGGTGAAAAACTGTTTTTT
CASSEAWGLGEKLFF
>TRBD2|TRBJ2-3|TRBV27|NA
TGTGCCAGCAGTTCCTACGTTGGAGTAGCGGGGGGGCATGGAGATACGCAGTATTTT
CASSSYVGVAGGHGDTQYF
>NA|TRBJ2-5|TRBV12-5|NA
TGTGCTAGTGGTCCTTCGAAGGGAGAAGAGACCCAGTACTTC
CASGPSKGEETQYF
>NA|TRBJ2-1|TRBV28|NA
TGTGCCAGCAGTCGGAGTCTCAACAATGAGCAGTTCTTC
CASSRSLNNEQFF
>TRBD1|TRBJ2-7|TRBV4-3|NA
TGCGCCAGCAGCCAGGGGACAGGGGCGCGATACGAGCAGTACTTC
CASSQGTGARYEQYF
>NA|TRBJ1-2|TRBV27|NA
TGTGCCAGCAGTTTGCGGAAGGACAGAGGTGCCACGGAAGATGGCTACACCTTC
CASSLRKDRGATEDGYTF
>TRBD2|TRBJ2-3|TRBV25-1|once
TGTGCCAGCATGGCGGGAGGTCCCGAAGGCACAGATACGCAGTATTTT
CASMAGGPEGTDTQYF
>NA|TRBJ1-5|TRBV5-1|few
TGCGCCAGCAGCTTGGGCAGTAGCAATCAGCCCCAGCATTTT
CASSLGSSNQPQHF
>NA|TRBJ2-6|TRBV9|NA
TGTGCCAGCAGCCCCATAAGGGGCTCTGGGGCCAACGTCCTGACTTTC
CASSPIRGSGANVLTF
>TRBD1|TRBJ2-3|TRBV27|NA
TGTGCCAGCAGTTTATCTGAGAGCCCGGGACAGAGCACAGATACGCAGTATTTT
CASSLSESPGQSTDTQYF
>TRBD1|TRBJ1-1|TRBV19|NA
TGTGCCAGTAGTAAAACTCCTGGGACAGGGAGCGGGCCTGAAGCTTTCTTT
CASSKTPGTGSGPEAFF
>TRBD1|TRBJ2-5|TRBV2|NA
TGTGCCAGCAGTGACCGCTCGGACAGGCCGAATGAAGAGACCCAGTACTTC
CASSDRSDRPNEETQYF
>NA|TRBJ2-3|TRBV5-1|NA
TGCGCCAGCAGCTTTTACAGGGAGAGCACAGATACGCAGTATTTT
CASSFYRESTDTQYF
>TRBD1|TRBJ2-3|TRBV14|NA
TGTGCCAGCAGCCGAGACAGGGCCCAAGATACGCAGTATTTT
CASSRDRAQDTQYF
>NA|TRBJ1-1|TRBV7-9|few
TGTGCCAGCACCCCCCGGGCAGGGATGAACACTGAAGCTTTCTTT
CASTPRAGMNTEAFF
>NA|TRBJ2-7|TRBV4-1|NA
TGCGCCAGCAGCCAAGTGGTGGGGCGCACCTACGAGCAGTACTTC
CASSQVVGRTYEQYF
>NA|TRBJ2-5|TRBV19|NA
TGTGCCAGTTCGGGACTTTGGGAGACCCAGTACTTC
CASSGLWETQYF
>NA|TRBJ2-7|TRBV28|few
TGTGCCAGCAGTTCACGCTCTAGCGCCTACGAGCAGTACTTC
CASSSRSSAYEQYF
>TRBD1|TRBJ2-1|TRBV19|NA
TGTGCCAGTAGTATATGGGACAGGGTCTACAATGAGCAGTTCTTC
CASSIWDRVYNEQFF
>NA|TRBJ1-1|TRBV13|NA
TGTGCCAGCAGCCCCCGCCGGGCTGAAGCTTTCTTT
CASSPRRAEAFF
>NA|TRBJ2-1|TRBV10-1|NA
TGCGCCAGCAACGGGGGGGGGACAGCGTCCTACAATGAGCAGTTCTTC
CASNGGGTASYNEQFF
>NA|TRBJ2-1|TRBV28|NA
TGTGCCAGCAGTCCACCCTGGACGGATTCTCCTAGCGAAAACAATGAGCAGTTCTTC
CASSPPWTDSPSENNEQFF
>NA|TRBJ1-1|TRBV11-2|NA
TGTGCCAGCAGCCTAGGGGCGAACACTGAAGCTTTCTTT
CASSLGANTEAFF